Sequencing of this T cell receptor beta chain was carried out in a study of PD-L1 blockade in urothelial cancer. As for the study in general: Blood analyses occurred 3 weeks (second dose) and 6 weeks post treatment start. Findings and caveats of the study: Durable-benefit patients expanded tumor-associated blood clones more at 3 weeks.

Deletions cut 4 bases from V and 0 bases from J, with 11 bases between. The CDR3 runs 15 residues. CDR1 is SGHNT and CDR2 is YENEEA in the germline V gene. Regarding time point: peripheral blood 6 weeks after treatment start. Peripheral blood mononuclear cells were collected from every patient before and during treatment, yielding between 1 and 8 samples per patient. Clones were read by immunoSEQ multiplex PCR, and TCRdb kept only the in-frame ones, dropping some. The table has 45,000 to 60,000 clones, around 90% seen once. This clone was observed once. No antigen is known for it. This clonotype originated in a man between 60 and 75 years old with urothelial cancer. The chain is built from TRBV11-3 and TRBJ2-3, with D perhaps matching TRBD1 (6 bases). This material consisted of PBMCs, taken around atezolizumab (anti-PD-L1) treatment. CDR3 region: CASSSGQFSTDTQYF. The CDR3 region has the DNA TGTGCCAGCAGCTCAGGACAGTTTAGCACAGATACGCAGTATTTT.